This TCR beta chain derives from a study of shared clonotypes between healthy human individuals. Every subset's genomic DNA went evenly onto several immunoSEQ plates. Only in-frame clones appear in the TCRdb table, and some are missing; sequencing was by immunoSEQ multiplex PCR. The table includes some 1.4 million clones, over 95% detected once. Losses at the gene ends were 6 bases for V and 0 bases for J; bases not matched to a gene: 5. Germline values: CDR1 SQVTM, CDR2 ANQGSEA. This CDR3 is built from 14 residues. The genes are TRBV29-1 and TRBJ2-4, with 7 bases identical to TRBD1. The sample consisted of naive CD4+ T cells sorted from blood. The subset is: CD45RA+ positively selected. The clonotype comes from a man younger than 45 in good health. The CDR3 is CSVGGQLAKNIQYF. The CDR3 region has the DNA TGCAGCGTAGGGGGACAGTTAGCCAAAAACATTCAGTACTTC.